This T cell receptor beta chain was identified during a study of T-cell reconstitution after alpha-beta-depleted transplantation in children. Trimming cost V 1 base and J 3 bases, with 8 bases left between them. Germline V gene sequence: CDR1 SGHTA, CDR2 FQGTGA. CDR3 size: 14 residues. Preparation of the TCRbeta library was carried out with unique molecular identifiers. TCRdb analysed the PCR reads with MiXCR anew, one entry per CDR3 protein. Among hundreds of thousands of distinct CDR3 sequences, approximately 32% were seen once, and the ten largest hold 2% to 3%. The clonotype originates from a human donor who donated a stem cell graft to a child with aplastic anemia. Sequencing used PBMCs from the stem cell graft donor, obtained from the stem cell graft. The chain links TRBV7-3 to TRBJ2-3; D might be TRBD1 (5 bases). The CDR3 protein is CASSLNTGTDTQYF. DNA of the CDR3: TGTGCCAGCAGCTTAAATACAGGAACAGATACGCAGTATTTT.